The rows below give T cell receptor beta chains drawn from one sample of a study of tumor T cells in aggressive B-cell lymphoma. The protocol was immunoSEQ multiplex PCR, while the TCRdb copy is restricted to in-frame clones and leaves out a portion. Of some 5,700 clones in the sample, 70% to 85% were seen once. Sequencing input: tumor tissue. These receptors all stem from an adult with diffuse large B cell lymphoma. Each CDR3 is given with its conserved first and last residue. The order of the fields is D gene, V gene, J gene, clone size, CDR3 protein, CDR3 DNA. D genes are given only for firm matches. Clone size is not always given. Where it is, it says once, few, many or a class for expanded clones.

.	TRBV5-6	TRBJ1-2	.	CASSLGSYGYTF	TGTGCCAGCAGCTTGGGTTCGTATGGCTACACCTTC
TRBD2	TRBV11-2	TRBJ2-7	few	CASSLLAGAYEQYF	TGTGCCAGCAGCTTACTAGCGGGAGCCTACGAGCAGTACTTC
TRBD2	TRBV7-6	TRBJ2-1	few	CASSSSSGSYNEQFF	TGTGCCAGCAGCTCCTCCAGCGGGAGTTACAATGAGCAGTTCTTC
TRBD2	TRBV7-6	TRBJ2-7	.	CASSLGLASGSNEQYF	TGTGCCAGCAGCTTAGGCCTTGCTAGCGGGAGCAACGAGCAGTACTTC
.	TRBV5-6	TRBJ2-1	.	CASSLSLAEQFF	TGTGCCAGCAGCTTGTCCCTAGCTGAGCAGTTCTTC
TRBD2	TRBV29-1	TRBJ2-1	.	CSVEGSGASYNEQFF	TGCAGCGTTGAAGGGAGCGGGGCGTCCTACAATGAGCAGTTCTTC
.	TRBV7-3	TRBJ1-5	.	CASNRPQHF	TGTGCCAGCAATCGGCCCCAGCATTTT
TRBD2	TRBV4-1	TRBJ2-1	.	CASSHSSGRASFSNEQFF	TGCGCCAGCAGCCATTCTAGCGGGAGGGCCTCGTTTTCCAATGAGCAGTTCTTC
TRBD2	TRBV5-6	TRBJ2-7	once	CASSLLGRANSDEQYF	TGTGCCAGCAGCTTGTTAGGGAGGGCCAACTCTGACGAGCAGTACTTC
TRBD1	TRBV5-4	TRBJ1-1	.	CASSKGQENTEAFF	TGTGCCAGCAGCAAGGGACAGGAGAACACTGAAGCTTTCTTT
TRBD2	TRBV13	TRBJ2-3	.	CASSLNGLAGGSSTDTQYF	TGTGCCAGCAGCTTAAATGGCCTAGCGGGGGGTTCCAGCACAGATACGCAGTATTTT
TRBD2	TRBV27	TRBJ2-1	.	CASAGGYNEQFF	TGTGCCAGCGCGGGGGGGTACAATGAGCAGTTCTTC
.	TRBV11-3	TRBJ2-7	.	CASSLGGGSGFEQYF	TGTGCCAGCAGCTTAGGTGGTGGGAGTGGATTCGAGCAGTACTTC
.	TRBV7-9	TRBJ2-1	.	CASSLAQRNEQFF	TGTGCCAGCAGCTTAGCGCAGCGTAATGAGCAGTTCTTC
.	TRBV19	TRBJ1-2	.	CASSIGYGYTF	TGTGCCAGTAGTATCGGCTATGGCTACACCTTC
.	TRBV5-4	TRBJ2-3	.	CASSLSGTRPDTQYF	TGTGCCAGCAGCTTATCGGGAACTAGGCCAGATACGCAGTATTTT
TRBD2	TRBV29-1	TRBJ2-7	.	CSVEGSSGSIDEQYF	TGCAGCGTTGAGGGGTCTAGCGGGAGTATCGACGAGCAGTACTTC